This TCR beta chain was recorded in a study of OX40 agonist ivuxolimab in advanced cancers. Across the whole study: Dose-escalation patients were diagnosed with hepatocellular carcinoma, melanoma, renal cell cancer or head and neck cancer. Partial responses were achieved by three patients, one with hepatocellular carcinoma and two with cutaneous melanoma.

Sequencing used immunoSEQ multiplex PCR; TCRdb keeps in-frame clones, though not all of them. Here the sample spans about 15,000 clones, about 81% being singletons. Comments on this clone: Its matching antigen is unknown.

Blood sampling was done at baseline, cycle 4 day 1, and cycle 7 day 1. Overall study results and limits: Partial responders dosed at 0.1-3.0 mg/kg displayed clonal expansion ranking among the lowest.

CDR3 size: 16 residues. CDR1 and CDR2 from the germline V gene are LNHDA and SQIVND (reference sequence). The germline V and J ends were trimmed by 7 bases and 2 bases, with 21 bases remaining between them. This sequence originates from an adult with an advanced solid tumor such as melanoma, head and neck, liver or kidney cancer. The starting material was CD4+ or CD8+ T cells sorted from blood, obtained in a trial of the OX40 agonist ivuxolimab. The rearrangement joins TRBV19 to TRBJ2-7; weak D call: TRBD1 (7 bases). This chain's CDR3 is CASTPDRRDSPYEQYF. CDR3 nucleotides: TGTGCCAGTACCCCCGACAGGAGGGACAGCCCCTACGAGCAGTACTTC.